This is a list of T cell receptor beta chains from one sample in a study of CD8 T cells in Susac syndrome. MiXCR, applied by TCRdb to the immunoSEQ multiplex PCR reads, yields one record per CDR3 protein. The repertoire consists of just over 80,000 distinct CDR3 sequences, with roughly 93% occurring once and the leading ten covering approximately 0.26%. Sequenced material: CD8+ T cells from PBMCs. The receptors were gathered from a human donor in good health. Each CDR3 is given with its conserved first and last residue. D genes are given only for firm matches. A row's size may be missing; if present it is once, few, many or a size class.

size,V,D,J,CDR3,DNA
.,TRBV11-2,.,TRBJ2-1,CASSPEPSGGNEQFF,TGTGCCAGCAGCCCCGAACCGTCCGGTGGCAATGAGCAGTTCTTC
.,TRBV20-1,.,TRBJ2-1,CSAADRTLYNEQFF,TGCAGTGCTGCGGACAGAACTCTGTACAATGAGCAGTTCTTC
.,TRBV12-3/TRBV12-4,TRBD1,TRBJ2-5,CASSVGQRYQETQYF,TGTGCCAGCAGCGTGGGACAGCGGTACCAAGAGACCCAGTACTTC
.,TRBV9,.,TRBJ2-5,CASGGGVRETQYF,TGTGCCAGCGGGGGGGGCGTCCGAGAGACCCAGTACTTC
once,TRBV6-1,TRBD1,TRBJ2-1,CASSRSDRASSSYNEQFF,TGTGCCAGCAGCCGGTCGGACAGGGCCTCAAGCTCCTACAATGAGCAGTTCTTC
.,TRBV28,.,TRBJ2-2,CASRRGIQNTGELFF,TGTGCCAGCCGCCGGGGGATTCAGAACACCGGGGAGCTGTTTTTT
.,TRBV28,.,TRBJ1-5,CASSLGEARYEVKSQHF,TGTGCCAGCAGTTTGGGAGAAGCCAGGTATGAAGTGAAGTCCCAGCATTTT
.,TRBV7-9,.,TRBJ2-3,CASSPGGDTQYF,TGTGCCAGCAGTCCCGGCGGGGATACGCAGTATTTT
.,TRBV6-5,.,TRBJ2-2,CASRPNTGELFF,TGTGCCAGCAGGCCGAACACCGGGGAGCTGTTTTTT
.,TRBV4-3,TRBD1,TRBJ1-5,CASSQSQGAYNQPQHF,TGCGCCAGCAGCCAATCACAGGGGGCATACAATCAGCCCCAGCATTTT
.,TRBV30,.,TRBJ2-6,CAWSVGSGANVLTF,TGTGCCTGGAGTGTAGGGTCTGGGGCCAACGTCCTGACTTTC
.,TRBV9,.,TRBJ2-1,CASSGSSHEQFF,TGTGCCAGCAGCGGTAGTAGCCATGAGCAGTTCTTC
once,TRBV12-3/TRBV12-4,.,TRBJ2-2,CASRGVVTGELFF,TGTGCCAGCAGGGGGGTCGTCACCGGGGAGCTGTTTTTT
.,TRBV7-6,.,TRBJ1-2,CASSLRGGDNYGYTF,TGTGCCAGCAGCTTACGAGGCGGGGACAACTATGGCTACACCTTC
.,TRBV7-9,.,TRBJ2-7,CASRNSEGGRSYEQYF,TGTGCCAGCAGAAACTCGGAAGGGGGACGGTCTTACGAGCAGTACTTC
.,TRBV13,.,TRBJ1-2,CASSLPGGYTF,TGTGCCAGCAGTCTCCCTGGTGGCTACACCTTC
.,TRBV11-2,.,TRBJ2-7,CASSPHYSYEQYF,TGTGCCAGCAGCCCTCACTACTCCTACGAGCAGTACTTC